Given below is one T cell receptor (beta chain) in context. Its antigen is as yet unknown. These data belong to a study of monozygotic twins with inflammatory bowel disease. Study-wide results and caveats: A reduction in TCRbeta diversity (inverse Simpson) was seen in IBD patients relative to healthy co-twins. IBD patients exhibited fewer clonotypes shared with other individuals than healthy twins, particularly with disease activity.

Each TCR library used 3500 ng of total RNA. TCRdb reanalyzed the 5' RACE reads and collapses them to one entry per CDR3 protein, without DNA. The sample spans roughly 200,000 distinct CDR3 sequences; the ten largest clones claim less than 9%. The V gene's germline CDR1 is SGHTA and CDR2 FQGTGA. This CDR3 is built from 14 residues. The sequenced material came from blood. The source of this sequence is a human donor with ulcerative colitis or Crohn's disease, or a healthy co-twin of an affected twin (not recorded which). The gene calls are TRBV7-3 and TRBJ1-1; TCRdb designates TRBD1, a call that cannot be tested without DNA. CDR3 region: CASSLRGSRSEAFF.